This note documents a single TCR beta chain sequence. Its specificity is not known. CDR3 size: 16 residues. Germline V gene data show CDR1 as SNHLY and CDR2 as FYNNEI. Losses at the gene ends were 0 bases for V and 6 bases for J; bases not matched to a gene: 8. Method: immunoSEQ multiplex PCR; TCRdb's copy keeps in-frame clones and lacks some. Of more than 85,000 clones in the sample, 88% are singletons; the top ten hold roughly 7.6%. This specimen belongs to a study of identifying expanded T cells in peripheral blood. The study's findings and limits: Over about two and four weeks, about 15 and 19 clones changed, versus approximately 1.1 between replicates.

The source is a person aged 18 to 75 in good health. Sequenced material: blood. The V gene is TRBV2, the J gene TRBJ1-2; TRBD1 aligns across 9 bases. The DNA of the CDR3 is TGTGCCAGCAGTGAAGCGGTCTGGACAGGGGCCCATGGCTACACCTTC. As protein: CASSEAVWTGAHGYTF. The variable domain in full, completed from reference TRBV2 and TRBJ1-2, reads EPEVTQTPSHQVTQMGQEVILRCVPISNHLYFYWYRQILGQKVEFLVSFYNNEISEKSEIFDDQFSVERPDGSNFTLKIRSTKLEDSAMYFCASSEAVWTGAHGYTFGSGTRLTVV.